This paragraph covers one T cell receptor (beta chain) sequence. Data came from immunoSEQ multiplex PCR; TCRdb stores just in-frame clones and leaves some out. The table has some 64,000 clones, 90% to 97% seen once. This entry comes from a study of brain T cells in children with intractable seizures. From germline, CDR1 is SQVTM and CDR2 ANQGSEA. The CDR3 runs to 16 residues. J was trimmed by 2 bases and V by 2 bases; bases with no gene match: 7. The clonotype comes from a boy under three years old with focal cortical dysplasia and intractable seizures. This chain joins TRBV29-1 and TRBJ2-5; 11 nucleotides line up with TRBD2. The sequencing used peripheral blood, collected at surgery. DNA of the CDR3: TGCAGCGTTGAATATCTAGCGGGAGGTGGTCAAGAGACCCAGTACTTC. It encodes CSVEYLAGGGQETQYF.